This note documents a single TCR beta chain sequence. From RNA, the CDR3 regions of TCR beta chains were amplified and sequenced. First-round RT-PCR employed HTBI primers, with a second-round multiplex PCR after it. TCRdb itself ran the multiplex PCR reads through MiXCR, one entry per CDR3 protein. The table records some 160,000 distinct CDR3 sequences, 35% to 45% of them present only once. These data are taken from a study of Graves' ophthalmopathy and Graves' hyperthyroidism. The wider study: The authors collected peripheral blood at initial diagnosis, before any treatment.

V was clipped by 5 bases and J by 4 bases, with 12 bases between them. Germline CDR1 SGHAT, CDR2 FQNNGV. This CDR3 spans 13 amino acids. Other autoimmune diseases, uncontrolled infections, pregnancy or lactation excluded patients from enrollment. Orbital computed tomography, together with clinical symptoms, serum thyroxine, TRAb and thyroid ultrasound, was used for diagnosis. The sequence was collected from a man aged 25-45 years with Graves' ophthalmopathy. The sequenced sample was peripheral blood. This chain links TRBV11-2 with TRBJ2-7; D is unclear. CDR3 nucleotide sequence: TGTGCCAGCAGCGGAACGCGCGGTTACGAGCAGTACTTC. Encoded protein: CASSGTRGYEQYF.